The 27 T cell receptor beta chains below were found in one sample sequenced in a study of T-cell memory formation after mild COVID-19. Using its own MiXCR run on the 5' RACE reads, TCRdb lists one record per CDR3 protein. The sample includes nearly 110,000 distinct CDR3 sequences, approximately 17% of them seen just once. The sample consisted of PBMCs or a T cell subset sorted from them (not recorded which). These receptors all stem from an adult woman who had mild COVID-19 (a few samples of this study predate the infection). Cell type and time point are not known.

CDR3 sequence: CSVEGVGREAFF. CDR3 nucleotides: TGCAGCGTTGAAGGTGTGGGGCGAGAAGCTTTCTTT. The chain uses TRBV29-1 and TRBJ1-1; D perhaps matches TRBD1 (5 bases). Germline V lookup: CDR1 SQVTM, CDR2 ANQGSEA. Trimming took 1 base from V and 8 from J, leaving 11 bases between them. The CDR3 spans 12 residues. Supplemented by reference TRBV29-1 and TRBJ1-1, the full variable domain reads SAVISQKPSRDICQRGTSLTIQCQVDSQVTMMFWYRQQPGQSLTLIATANQGSEATYESGFVIDKFPISRPNLTFSTLTVSNMSPEDSSIYLCSVEGVGREAFFGQGTRLTVV.

This clonotype was picked up a small number of times. The V and J genes are TRBV10-3 and TRBJ2-7; no clear D gene. Trimming cost V 0 bases and J 0 bases, with 6 bases left between them. The CDR3 is 14 amino acids. Germline loops: CDR1 ENHRY, CDR2 SYGVKD. The CDR3 DNA reads TGTGCCATCAGTGAGTCAAGCAGCTCCTACGAGCAGTACTTC. It yields the protein CAISESSSSYEQYF.

This clonotype appeared many times. The V call is TRBV4-3, the J call TRBJ2-2; 8 nucleotides match TRBD2. The CDR3 runs to 17 residues. The germline V gene encodes CDR1 LGHNA and CDR2 YSLEER. J lost 6 bases, V lost 0 bases, and 9 bases had no gene match. The CDR3 coding sequence is TGCGCCAGCAGCCAAGATAGAAACGGGAGGGGGGCCGGGGAGCTGTTTTTT. Residues: CASSQDRNGRGAGELFF.

This clonotype was picked up a small number of times. J is TRBJ2-7 and V is TRBV4-3, with 12 bases matching TRBD2. Trimming took 3 bases from V and 4 from J; bases not matched to a gene: 10. The CDR3 is 17 residues long. CDR1 and CDR2 from the germline V gene are LGHNA and YSLEER. As DNA, the CDR3 is TGCGCCAGCAGCCAGAGACTAGCGGGAGATTACCCGTACGAGCAGTACTTC. Protein: CASSQRLAGDYPYEQYF.

V gene TRBV12-2 combines with J gene TRBJ2-5; the table's D call, TRBD1, has no DNA check behind it. TRBV12-2 is a known pseudogene. The CDR3 runs 18 residues. Written as DNA, the CDR3 is TGTGCAAGTCGCTTAATCGGGGGAACAGGCGTTTCACAAGAGACCCAGTACTTC. Its protein is CASRLIGGTGVSQETQYF.

Many counts were recorded for this clonotype. One end of the junction does not line up with germline, which may come from a read error. The rearrangement joins TRBV7-6 to TRBJ2-1; TRBD2 matches at 11 bases. Germline V gene lookup returns CDR1 SGHVS and CDR2 FNYEAQ. The CDR3 runs 15 residues. The CDR3 region has the DNA TGTGCCAGCAGCATAGCGGGAGGGAATTACAATGAGCAGTTCTTC. Amino acid sequence: CASSIAGGNYNEQFF.

The chain recombines TRBV11-2 with TRBJ2-2; 10 bases fit TRBD2. Germline values: CDR1 SGHAT, CDR2 FQNNGV. The CDR3 spans 18 residues. V lost 1 base and J lost 1; bases outside the gene matches: 6. CDR3 sequence (DNA): TGTGCCAGCAGCTTAGCCCCAGGGACTAGCGAGAACACCGGGGAGCTGTTTTTT. Amino acids: CASSLAPGTSENTGELFF. The entire variable domain, with the rest obtained from reference TRBV11-2 and TRBJ2-2, is as follows: EAGVAQSPRYKIIEKRQSVAFWCNPISGHATLYWYQQILGQGPKLLIQFQNNGVVDDSQLPKDRFSAERLKGVDSTLKIQPAKLEDSAVYLCASSLAPGTSENTGELFFGEGSRLTVL.

This clonotype was found a few times. This rearrangement joins TRBV4-1 to TRBJ2-7; D gene ambiguous. In germline, CDR1 is MGHRA, CDR2 YSYEKL. This CDR3 has 15 amino acids. Trimming cost V 0 bases and J 0 bases, with 9 bases left between them. The CDR3 DNA is TGCGCCAGCAGCCAAGATATGCGAAGCTCCTACGAGCAGTACTTC. Its protein product is CASSQDMRSSYEQYF.

This chain links TRBV12-3 or TRBV12-4 with TRBJ1-5, with 7 bases lining up with TRBD1. CDR3 size: 14 residues. The V segment lost 7 bases and the J segment 4 bases; nucleotides outside the gene matches: 7. CDR3 region: CASNRGQRNQPQHF. The CDR3 nucleotides read TGTGCCAGCAACAGGGGACAGCGGAATCAGCCCCAGCATTTT.

This clonotype was observed a few times. The J gene is TRBJ2-1, the V gene TRBV3-1, with TRBD1 as a possible D gene (6 bases). The CDR3 consists of 14 residues. CDR1 and CDR2 (germline): LGHDT, YNNKEL (reference sequence). Trimming removed 0 bases at V and 7 bases at J, with 10 bases between. The CDR3 here is CASSQDNRENEQFF. The CDR3 coding sequence is TGTGCCAGCAGCCAAGATAACAGGGAGAATGAGCAGTTCTTC.

The V and J genes are TRBV5-1 and TRBJ2-5; maybe TRBD2 (6 bases). The V gene's germline CDR1 is SGHRS and CDR2 YFSETQ. V was pared by 7 bases and J by 3 bases, with 10 bases between. CDR3 size: 12 residues. As DNA, the CDR3 is TGCGCCAGCGGGGAGGTGAAAGAGACCCAGTACTTC. This sequence encodes CASGEVKETQYF.

This clonotype appeared a few times. The chain couples TRBV5-4 to TRBJ2-2; D might be TRBD2 (6 bases). Trimming removed 0 bases at V and 0 bases at J, with 15 bases between. This CDR3 region has 18 residues. CDR1 and CDR2 (germline): SGHNT, YYREEE (reference sequence). CDR3 amino acids: CASSLGFEIAANTGELFF. CDR3 DNA sequence: TGTGCCAGCAGCTTGGGGTTCGAGATAGCGGCGAACACCGGGGAGCTGTTTTTT.

This clonotype was seen only a few times. This chain links TRBV9 with TRBJ2-5; TRBD1 is a possible D gene (5 bases). The germline V gene encodes CDR1 SGDLS and CDR2 YYNGEE. The CDR3 is 14 residues long. V was cut by 0 bases and J by 5 bases, with 11 bases left in between. The CDR3 sequence is CASSVAAGMETQYF. As DNA, the CDR3 is TGTGCCAGCAGCGTAGCGGCAGGGATGGAGACCCAGTACTTC. The full variable domain, its missing parts supplied by reference TRBV9 and TRBJ2-5, is DSGVTQTPKHLITATGQRVTLRCSPRSGDLSVYWYQQSLDQGLQFLIQYYNGEERAKGNILERFSAQQFPDLHSELNLSSLELGDSALYFCASSVAAGMETQYFGPGTRLLVL.

The J gene is TRBJ1-5, the V gene TRBV5-1; 9 nucleotides line up with TRBD1. V shed 0 bases, J shed 1 base, and the junction held 2 bases outside the gene matches. The CDR3 loop spans 16 amino acids. Germline V gene sequence: CDR1 SGHRS, CDR2 YFSETQ. This chain's CDR3 is CASSLGQGGSNQPQHF. In DNA, the CDR3 is TGCGCCAGCAGCTTGGGACAGGGGGGGAGCAATCAGCCCCAGCATTTT.

This clonotype has just a few counts. The V call is TRBV9, the J call TRBJ1-1, with a possible D match to TRBD1 (6 bases). Per germline, CDR1 SGDLS and CDR2 YYNGEE. The CDR3 contains 14 residues. V lost 5 bases to trimming and J lost 1 base, with 12 bases between them. In DNA, the CDR3 is TGTGCCAGCAGTGGCGGGGGACAGAACACTGAAGCTTTCTTT. Protein: CASSGGGQNTEAFF.

This clonotype came up a few times. The chain has TRBV7-8 and TRBJ2-1, with TRBD2 identical over 8 bases. Trimming cost V 6 bases and J 7 bases; bases outside gene matches: 11. This CDR3 has 15 residues. Germline loops: CDR1 SGHVS, CDR2 FQNEAQ. CDR3 DNA: TGTGCCAGCAGTTTTACCCCGGGAGGGGGTAATGAGCAGTTCTTC. Translation: CASSFTPGGGNEQFF.

The V and J genes are TRBV7-6 and TRBJ2-7; D call uncertain. Trimming stripped 0 bases from V and 3 bases from J, with 6 bases between. CDR1 and CDR2 (germline): SGHVS, FNYEAQ. The CDR3 length is 13 residues. The CDR3 loop reads CASSLAWGYEQYF. The DNA of the CDR3 is TGTGCCAGCAGCTTAGCCTGGGGCTACGAGCAGTACTTC.

Ten or more counts support this clonotype. The rearrangement links TRBV7-6 to TRBJ2-1, with 11 bases identical to TRBD2. Germline values: CDR1 SGHVS, CDR2 FNYEAQ. This CDR3 region has 17 residues. Losses at the gene ends were 1 base for V and 5 bases for J; bases not matched to a gene: 7. The CDR3 bases are TGTGCCAGCAGCTTAGATTTAGCGGGAGGGGAAAACAATGAGCAGTTCTTC. Protein: CASSLDLAGGENNEQFF.

V and J are TRBV7-6 and TRBJ2-2; no clear D gene. Trimming removed 5 bases at V and 1 base at J, with 14 bases between. Germline loops: CDR1 SGHVS, CDR2 FNYEAQ. The CDR3 covers 16 residues. This CDR3 reads CASSKAGGRNTGELFF. The CDR3 nucleotides read TGTGCCAGCAGCAAAGCAGGCGGCCGGAACACCGGGGAGCTGTTTTTT.

The chain recombines TRBV6-5 with TRBJ2-5; D is possibly TRBD2 (5 bases). The germline V gene encodes CDR1 MNHEY and CDR2 SVGAGI. The CDR3 spans 15 residues. Between the trimmed V and J ends, which lost 6 bases and 5 bases, there was a span of 19 bases. CDR3 in amino acids: CASSLTGVGDETQYF. The DNA of the CDR3 is TGTGCCAGCAGCTTAACCGGGGTCGGGGATGAGACCCAGTACTTC.

This clonotype appeared a few times. This chain uses TRBV5-6 with TRBJ2-1; 8 nucleotides match TRBD2. The CDR3 has 14 residues. The V segment lost 4 bases and the J segment 5 bases; nucleotides outside the gene matches: 5. Looked up from germline, CDR1 is SGHDT and CDR2 is YYEEEE. The CDR3: CASSLGTSHNEQFF. CDR3 nucleotides: TGTGCCAGCAGCCTCGGGACTAGTCACAATGAGCAGTTCTTC.

The chain links TRBV6-5 to TRBJ2-1; TRBD2 might be the D (6 bases). Germline CDR1 and CDR2: MNHEY and SVGAGI. V lost 0 bases and J 0 bases, leaving 15 bases between the germline ends. This CDR3 region has 18 residues. The CDR3 bases are TGTGCCAGCAGTTACTCTCAGAGTCTAGCGACCTCCTACAATGAGCAGTTCTTC. It yields the protein CASSYSQSLATSYNEQFF.

This chain uses TRBV4-1 with TRBJ2-7; a weak D match, TRBD2 (6 bases). V shed 5 bases and J shed 1 base, with 12 bases lying between them. The CDR3 is made up of 14 amino acids. In germline, CDR1 is MGHRA, CDR2 YSYEKL. The CDR3, as DNA: TGCGCCAGCAGCTCGGGACTCCAGTCCTACGAGCAGTACTTC. This codes for CASSSGLQSYEQYF.

The chain uses TRBV13 and TRBJ1-2; 8 nucleotides align to TRBD1. The CDR3 contains 16 residues. CDR1 and CDR2 from the germline V gene are PRHDT and FYEKMQ (reference sequence). Germline trimming cut 5 bases from V and 7 bases from J; bases unmatched to any gene: 15. The CDR3 coding sequence is TGTGCCAGCAGCGTCAGGGGGCACCCTCCTCGTGGTGGCTACACCTTC. It specifies CASSVRGHPPRGGYTF.

The chain has TRBV30 and TRBJ1-2; the D is unclear. The CDR3 runs 13 residues. V was pared by 3 bases and J by 8 bases, with 16 bases between. Germline V gene data show CDR1 as GTSNPN and CDR2 as SVGIG (reference sequence). This chain's CDR3 is CAWSQWSGEGYTF. The CDR3 bases are TGTGCCTGGAGCCAGTGGTCCGGGGAGGGCTACACCTTC.

This chain joins TRBV27 and TRBJ2-1; 8 bases are shared with TRBD2. The CDR3 runs to 15 residues. CDR1 is MNHEY, CDR2 SMNVEV, per germline (reference sequence). With 6 bases clipped from V and 7 bases from J, the junction kept 11 bases outside the gene matches. CDR3 nucleotides: TGTGCCAGCAGATGGAACCTAGCGGGTCCTAATGAGCAGTTCTTC. Amino acid sequence: CASRWNLAGPNEQFF.

This clonotype appeared a few times. J is TRBJ2-1 and V is TRBV11-2, with D tentatively TRBD2 (6 bases). CDR3 length equals 15 residues. V gave up 1 base and J gave up 1 base, with 8 bases separating them. Germline CDR1 reads SGHAT; CDR2 reads FQNNGV. The CDR3 here is CASSLVAGSYNEQFF. CDR3 nucleotides: TGTGCCAGCAGCTTAGTCGCGGGATCCTACAATGAGCAGTTCTTC.